Listed below are T cell receptor beta chains from one sample, sequenced in a study of blood T cell repertoires in COVID-19. Method: immunoSEQ multiplex PCR; TCRdb's copy keeps in-frame clones and lacks some. The data hold over 250,000 clones, with nearly 90% observed a single time. Sample: PBMCs or T cells enriched from blood (not recorded which). The receptors come from a woman between 25 and 40 years old who had recovered from COVID-19. Both conserved end residues are part of each CDR3. A D gene is named only where the DNA matches it firmly. Clone size is shown for a subset of rows, as once, few, many or a class of expanded clone.

CDR3 length,J gene,clone size,D gene,V gene,CDR3 protein,CDR3 DNA
14,TRBJ1-1,NA,NA,TRBV7-8,CASSLTGKNTEAFF,TGTGCCAGCAGCTTAACGGGGAAGAACACTGAAGCTTTCTTT
14,TRBJ2-7,NA,TRBD1,TRBV28,CASSRDRVINEQYF,TGTGCCAGCAGCCGGGACAGGGTCATCAACGAGCAGTACTTC
18,TRBJ2-7,NA,TRBD1,TRBV6-1,CASSEARSGRGNLYEQYF,TGTGCCAGCAGTGAAGCTCGGTCGGGCAGGGGGAACCTCTACGAGCAGTACTTC
16,TRBJ2-7,NA,NA,TRBV21-1,CASSQHWPRANGEQYF,TGTGCCAGCAGCCAACACTGGCCCAGGGCTAACGGTGAGCAGTACTTC
15,TRBJ2-5,NA,TRBD2,TRBV5-1,CASSLVGGSQETQYF,TGCGCCAGCAGCTTGGTGGGAGGGAGCCAAGAGACCCAGTACTTC
12,TRBJ2-3,NA,NA,TRBV9,CASSKSGDTQYF,TGTGCCAGCAGCAAATCCGGAGATACGCAGTATTTT
13,TRBJ2-1,once,TRBD2,TRBV6-5,CASGSGDHNEQFF,TGTGCCAGCGGCAGCGGGGACCACAATGAGCAGTTCTTC
14,TRBJ1-2,NA,NA,TRBV4-1,CASSQTPTGRGYTF,TGCGCCAGCAGCCAAACACCCACAGGGCGCGGCTACACCTTC
16,TRBJ2-5,once,TRBD2,TRBV7-2,CASSPPRAGKQETQYF,TGTGCCAGCAGCCCCCCCAGAGCGGGGAAACAAGAGACCCAGTACTTC
15,TRBJ1-1,NA,NA,TRBV15,CATSTATHSNTEAFF,TGTGCCACCAGCACCGCAACTCACAGCAACACTGAAGCTTTCTTT
11,TRBJ2-7,NA,NA,TRBV3-1/TRBV3-2,CASSRGLEQYF,TGTGCCAGCAGCCGGGGGCTCGAGCAGTACTTC
12,TRBJ1-1,NA,NA,TRBV28,CATRTDYTEAFF,TGTGCCACCCGGACAGATTACACTGAAGCTTTCTTT
16,TRBJ1-2,NA,TRBD1,TRBV7-9,CASSSSGTGGNYGYTF,TGTGCCAGCAGCTCCTCCGGGACAGGGGGTAACTATGGCTACACCTTC
13,TRBJ1-5,NA,NA,TRBV27,CASSLQYNQPQHF,TGTGCCAGCAGTTTACAGTACAATCAGCCCCAGCATTTT
16,TRBJ2-1,NA,NA,TRBV4-3,CASSQIQLDSYNEQFF,TGCGCCAGCAGCCAGATCCAACTAGACTCCTACAATGAGCAGTTCTTC
14,TRBJ1-3,NA,TRBD1,TRBV10-3,CATIRQGFGNTIYF,TGTGCCACCATAAGACAGGGTTTCGGAAACACCATATATTTT
15,TRBJ1-5,NA,NA,TRBV27,CASTRSGVNGQPQHF,TGTGCCAGCACCAGATCAGGGGTAAATGGTCAGCCCCAGCATTTT
14,TRBJ1-1,NA,NA,TRBV30,CAWTRGGRNAEAFF,TGTGCCTGGACCCGCGGGGGAAGGAACGCTGAAGCTTTCTTT
15,TRBJ2-6,NA,NA,TRBV6-8,CASSLGDTGANVLTF,TGTGCCAGCAGTTTAGGGGATACTGGGGCCAACGTCCTGACTTTC
14,TRBJ2-1,NA,TRBD2,TRBV11-2,CASGRGGSLHEQFF,TGTGCCAGCGGAAGGGGCGGGAGTCTCCATGAGCAGTTCTTC
16,TRBJ2-5,once,NA,TRBV14,CASSQAPGGPQETQYF,TGTGCCAGCAGCCAAGCCCCTGGGGGCCCACAAGAGACCCAGTACTTC
13,TRBJ1-2,NA,NA,TRBV28,CASSFRGFYGYTF,TGTGCCAGCAGTTTTCGAGGATTCTATGGCTACACCTTC
15,TRBJ2-1,once,TRBD2,TRBV5-1,CASSLGGSGSFEQFF,TGCGCCAGCAGCTTGGGAGGTAGCGGGAGCTTTGAGCAGTTCTTC
17,TRBJ2-5,NA,TRBD2,TRBV5-4,CASSSEGILAGGETQYF,TGTGCCAGCAGCTCCGAGGGAATACTAGCGGGAGGAGAGACCCAGTACTTC
14,TRBJ2-1,NA,NA,TRBV9,CASSARAGAREQFF,TGTGCCAGCAGCGCCCGGGCGGGGGCAAGGGAGCAGTTCTTC
15,TRBJ1-2,NA,NA,TRBV4-3,CASSPNSGNSYGYTF,TGCGCCAGCAGCCCGAATTCAGGAAACAGCTATGGCTACACCTTC
15,TRBJ1-1,few,NA,TRBV9,CASSVDLREGTEAFF,TGTGCCAGCAGCGTAGATTTGAGGGAAGGCACTGAAGCTTTCTTT
14,TRBJ2-1,NA,NA,TRBV6-5,CASSYTGIYNEQFF,TGTGCCAGCAGTTACACCGGGATCTACAATGAGCAGTTCTTC
15,TRBJ2-2,NA,NA,TRBV5-1,CASSLGAKNTGELFF,TGCGCCAGCAGCTTGGGGGCGAAGAACACCGGGGAGCTGTTTTTT
13,TRBJ1-6,once,NA,TRBV30,CAWSVGANSPLHF,TGTGCCTGGAGTGTAGGGGCTAATTCACCCCTCCACTTT
17,TRBJ2-5,NA,TRBD1,TRBV5-1,CARVGFHTGELQETQYF,TGCGCCAGGGTTGGGTTCCATACAGGGGAGCTCCAAGAGACCCAGTACTTC
15,TRBJ1-5,NA,TRBD1,TRBV15,CATSRGRTGNQPQHF,TGTGCCACCAGCAGAGGCCGGACAGGTAATCAGCCCCAGCATTTT
14,TRBJ2-3,NA,TRBD2,TRBV6-1,CASSEAISGEGLYF,TGTGCCAGCAGTGAAGCGATTTCGGGGGAGGGCCTGTATTTT
14,TRBJ2-5,NA,NA,TRBV25-1,CASSEDESGETQYF,TGTGCCAGCAGTGAAGACGAGTCGGGGGAGACCCAGTACTTC